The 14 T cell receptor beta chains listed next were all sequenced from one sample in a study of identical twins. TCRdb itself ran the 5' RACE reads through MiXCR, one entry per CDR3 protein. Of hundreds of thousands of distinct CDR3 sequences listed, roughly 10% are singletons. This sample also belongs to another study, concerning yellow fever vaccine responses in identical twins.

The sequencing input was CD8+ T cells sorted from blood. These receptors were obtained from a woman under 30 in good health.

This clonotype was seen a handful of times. CDR3 in DNA: TGTGCCAGCAGTTTCGGCCTAGCGGGAGGGTCCGATGAGCAGTTCTTC. It is translated as CASSFGLAGGSDEQFF. The chain uses TRBV28 and TRBJ2-1; 12 nucleotides agree with TRBD2. Germline V gene data show CDR1 as MDHEN and CDR2 as SYDVKM. The V segment lost 3 bases and the J segment 8 bases; nucleotides outside the gene matches: 8. The CDR3 extends over 16 amino acids.

The CDR3 coding sequence is TGTGCCAGCAGTTCTCTTAGGCTAGCGGGCGTCTACGAGCAGTACTTC. It yields the protein CASSSLRLAGVYEQYF. The chain couples TRBV28 to TRBJ2-7, with 8 positions matching TRBD2. The CDR3 totals 16 residues. The germline V gene encodes CDR1 MDHEN and CDR2 SYDVKM. Trimming at V came to 4 bases and at J to 3 bases, leaving 11 bases not matched to a gene.

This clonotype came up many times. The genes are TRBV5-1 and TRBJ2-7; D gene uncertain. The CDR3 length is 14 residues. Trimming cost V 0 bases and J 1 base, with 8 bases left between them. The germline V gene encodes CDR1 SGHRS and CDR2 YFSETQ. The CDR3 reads CASSLDQRSYEQYF. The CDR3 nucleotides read TGCGCCAGCAGCTTGGATCAGAGATCCTACGAGCAGTACTTC.

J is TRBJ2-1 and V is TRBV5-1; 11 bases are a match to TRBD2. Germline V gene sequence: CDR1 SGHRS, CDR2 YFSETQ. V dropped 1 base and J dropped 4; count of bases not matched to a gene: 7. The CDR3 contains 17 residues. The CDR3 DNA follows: TGCGCCAGCAGCTTGAAGACTAGCGGGGAAGCTTACAATGAGCAGTTCTTC. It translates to CASSLKTSGEAYNEQFF.

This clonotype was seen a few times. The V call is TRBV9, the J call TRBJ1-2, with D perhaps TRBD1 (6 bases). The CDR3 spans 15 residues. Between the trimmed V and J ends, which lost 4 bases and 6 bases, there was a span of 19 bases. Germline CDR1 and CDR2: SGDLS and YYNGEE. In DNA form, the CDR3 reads TGTGCCAGCAGCCTCTGGGGAGCAGGGGAGAATGGCTACACCTTC. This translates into CASSLWGAGENGYTF. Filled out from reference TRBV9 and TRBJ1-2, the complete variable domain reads DSGVTQTPKHLITATGQRVTLRCSPRSGDLSVYWYQQSLDQGLQFLIQYYNGEERAKGNILERFSAQQFPDLHSELNLSSLELGDSALYFCASSLWGAGENGYTFGSGTRLTVV.

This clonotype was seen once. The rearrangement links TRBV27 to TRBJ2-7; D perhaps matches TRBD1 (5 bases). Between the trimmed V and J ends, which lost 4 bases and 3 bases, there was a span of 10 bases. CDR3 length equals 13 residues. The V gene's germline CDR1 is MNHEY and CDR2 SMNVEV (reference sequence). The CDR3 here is CASSYGRDYEQYF. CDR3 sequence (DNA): TGTGCCAGCAGTTACGGCAGGGACTACGAGCAGTACTTC.

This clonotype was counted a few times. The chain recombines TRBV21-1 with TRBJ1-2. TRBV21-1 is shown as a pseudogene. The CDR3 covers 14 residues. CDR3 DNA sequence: TGTGCCAGCAGGGACGGCGGTTGTTACTATGGCTACACCTTC. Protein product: CASRDGGCYYGYTF.

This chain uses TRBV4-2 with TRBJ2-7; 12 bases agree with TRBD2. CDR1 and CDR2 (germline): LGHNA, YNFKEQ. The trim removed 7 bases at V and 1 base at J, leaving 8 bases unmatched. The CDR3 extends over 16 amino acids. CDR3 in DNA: TGTGCCAGCAAGGGGACTAGCGGGCTGGATTCCTACGAGCAGTACTTC. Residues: CASKGTSGLDSYEQYF.

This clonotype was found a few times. The CDR3 loop is CAISEPDFGTEAFF. The CDR3 DNA reads TGTGCCATCAGTGAGCCCGATTTCGGAACTGAAGCTTTCTTT. The chain couples TRBV10-3 to TRBJ1-1; the D is unclear. Germline V lookup: CDR1 ENHRY, CDR2 SYGVKD. The CDR3 is 14 amino acids. V lost 2 bases and J lost 5, with 12 bases in between.

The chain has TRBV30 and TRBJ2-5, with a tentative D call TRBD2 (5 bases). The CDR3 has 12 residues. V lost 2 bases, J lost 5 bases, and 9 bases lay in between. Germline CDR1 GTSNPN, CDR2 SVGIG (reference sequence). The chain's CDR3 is CAWSTGVETQYF. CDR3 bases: TGTGCCTGGAGTACCGGGGTTGAGACCCAGTACTTC.

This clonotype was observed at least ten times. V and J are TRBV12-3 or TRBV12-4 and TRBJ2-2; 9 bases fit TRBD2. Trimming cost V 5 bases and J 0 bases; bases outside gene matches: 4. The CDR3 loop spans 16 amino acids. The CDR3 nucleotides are TGTGCCAGCAGTCAGACTAGCGGCGCGAACACCGGGGAGCTGTTTTTT. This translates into CASSQTSGANTGELFF.

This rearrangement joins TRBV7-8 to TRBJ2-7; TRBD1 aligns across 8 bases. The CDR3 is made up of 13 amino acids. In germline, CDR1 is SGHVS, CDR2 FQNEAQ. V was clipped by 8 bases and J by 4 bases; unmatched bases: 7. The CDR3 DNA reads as TGTGCCAGCGGGGGACAGGTCACTTACGAGCAGTACTTC. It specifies CASGGQVTYEQYF.

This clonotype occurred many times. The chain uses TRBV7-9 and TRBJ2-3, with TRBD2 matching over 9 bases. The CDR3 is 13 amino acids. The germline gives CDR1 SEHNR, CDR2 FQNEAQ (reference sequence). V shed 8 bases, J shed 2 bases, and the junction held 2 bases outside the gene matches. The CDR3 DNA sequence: TGTGCCAGCGGGACTAGCCACACAGATACGCAGTATTTT. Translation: CASGTSHTDTQYF. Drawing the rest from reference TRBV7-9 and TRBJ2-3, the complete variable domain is DTGVSQNPRHKITKRGQNVTFRCDPISEHNRLYWYRQTLGQGPEFLTYFQNEAQLEKSRLLSDRFSAERPKGSFSTLEIQRTEQGDSAMYLCASGTSHTDTQYFGPGTRLTVL.

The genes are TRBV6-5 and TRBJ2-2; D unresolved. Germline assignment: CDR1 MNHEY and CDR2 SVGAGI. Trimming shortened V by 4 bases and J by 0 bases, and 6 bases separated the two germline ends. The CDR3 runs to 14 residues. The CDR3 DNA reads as TGTGCCAGCAGTTCGGGTCCGAACACCGGGGAGCTGTTTTTT. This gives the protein CASSSGPNTGELFF.